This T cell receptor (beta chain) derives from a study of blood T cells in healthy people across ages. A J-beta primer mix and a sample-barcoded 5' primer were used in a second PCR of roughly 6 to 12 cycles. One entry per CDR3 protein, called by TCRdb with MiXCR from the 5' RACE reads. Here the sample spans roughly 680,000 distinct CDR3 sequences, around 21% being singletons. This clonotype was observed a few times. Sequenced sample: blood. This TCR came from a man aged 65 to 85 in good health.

The CDR3 DNA reads as TGTGCCATCAGTGAAGAGCGGACGCAGTATTTT. It specifies CAISEERTQYF. The rearrangement uses TRBV10-3 and TRBJ2-3; TRBD2 is a possible D gene (5 bases). From germline, CDR1 is ENHRY and CDR2 SYGVKD. Trimming shortened V by 3 bases and J by 9 bases, and 7 bases separated the two germline ends. CDR3 length: 11 amino acids.